These 20 T cell receptor beta chains were sequenced from one sample in a study of beta chain features in type 1 diabetes. Reverse transcribing all isolated RNA meant expressed TCRB transcripts were sequenced. Method: immunoSEQ multiplex PCR; TCRdb's copy keeps in-frame clones and lacks some. This sample has some 410,000 clones, with roughly 11% found just once. The sequencing sample was made of naive CD4+ T cells from blood. The receptors shown here come from a woman younger than 30 in good health.

This sequence joins TRBV6-1 and TRBJ2-6; D remains ambiguous. This CDR3 is 15 amino acids long. V lost 2 bases and J lost 2, with 7 bases in between. Looked up from germline, CDR1 is MNHNS and CDR2 is SASEGT. CDR3: CASSESPAGANVLTF. As DNA, the CDR3 is TGTGCCAGCAGTGAATCCCCCGCTGGGGCCAACGTCCTGACTTTC.

This clone was seen a handful of times. This chain uses TRBV18 with TRBJ2-5, with 10 nucleotides matching TRBD2. Germline CDR1 reads KGHSH; CDR2 reads LQKENI. Trimming at V came to 4 bases and at J to 2 bases, leaving 1 base not matched to a gene. The CDR3 runs 14 residues. The CDR3 loop is CASSRTSGQETQYF. CDR3 DNA: TGTGCCAGCTCACGGACTAGCGGACAAGAGACCCAGTACTTC.

The chain couples TRBV4-3 to TRBJ2-2, with 8 bases fitting TRBD1. Germline-derived CDR1 and CDR2 are LGHNA and YSLEER. The CDR3 is 17 residues long. V shed 1 base, J shed 4 bases, and the junction held 8 bases outside the gene matches. CDR3 amino acids: CASSQGGTGRGTGELFF. The CDR3 DNA is TGCGCCAGCAGCCAAGGAGGGACAGGCCGCGGCACCGGGGAGCTGTTTTTT.

The chain links TRBV29-1 to TRBJ2-5, with a possible D match to TRBD2 (6 bases). The better agreement between TRBJ2-7 and the DNA end casts doubt on the J call. Germline CDR1 is SQVTM and CDR2 is ANQGSEA. The CDR3 length is 13 residues. CDR3 sequence (DNA): TGCAGCGTTGACCCCGGGGGCTCCTACGAGCAGTACTTC. Its translation is CSVDPGGSYEQYF.

This clone has only a few counts. This sequence joins TRBV7-6 and TRBJ1-1; D unresolved. The length of the CDR3 is 14 residues. Looked up from germline, CDR1 is SGHVS and CDR2 is FNYEAQ. V gave up 5 bases and J gave up 4 bases, with 14 bases separating them. The chain's CDR3 is CASSVNLPGTEAFF. The DNA of the CDR3 is TGTGCCAGCAGCGTGAACCTCCCTGGCACTGAAGCTTTCTTT.

The chain carries TRBV5-6 and TRBJ2-1; D not resolved. Germline CDR1 SGHDT, CDR2 YYEEEE. This CDR3 is built from 11 residues. Trimming shortened V by 4 bases and J by 7 bases, and 6 bases separated the two germline ends. The CDR3 DNA follows: TGTGCCAGCAGCGGCTGGAATGAGCAGTTCTTC. Protein: CASSGWNEQFF.

This clone turned up a few times. This chain uses TRBV5-6 with TRBJ2-1, with D tentatively TRBD1 (5 bases). The CDR3 is 11 amino acids. V shed 2 bases and J shed 11 bases, with 8 bases lying between them. Germline V lookup: CDR1 SGHDT, CDR2 YYEEEE. The DNA of the CDR3 is TGTGCCAGCAGCTTCGACAGTAAGCAGTTCTTC. Translated: CASSFDSKQFF.

This rearrangement joins TRBV5-4 to TRBJ1-1; 9 bases are a match to TRBD1. CDR3 length: 16 residues. Germline loops: CDR1 SGHNT, CDR2 YYREEE (reference sequence). With V trimmed by 4 bases and J by 2 bases, 9 bases remained unmatched. The CDR3 sequence is CASSRDRASHNTEAFF. The CDR3 DNA is TGTGCCAGCAGCAGGGACAGGGCCAGTCATAACACTGAAGCTTTCTTT.

The table lists this clone with a few counts. This chain links TRBV13 with TRBJ1-6; 10 bases align to TRBD1. The V segment lost 5 bases and the J segment 7 bases; nucleotides outside the gene matches: 5. The CDR3 is 15 amino acids. Germline-derived CDR1 and CDR2 are PRHDT and FYEKMQ (reference sequence). The CDR3 region is CASSDGQGENSPLHF. For the CDR3, the DNA is TGTGCCAGCAGCGACGGACAGGGGGAAAATTCACCCCTCCACTTT.

The sample holds a few counts of this clone. The rearrangement uses TRBV21-1 and TRBJ2-3; the D call TRBD1 from the table was never checked on the DNA. TRBV21-1 is classified as a pseudogene. The CDR3 has 16 residues. The CDR3 is CASSKYGTVPTDTQYF. CDR3 DNA: TGTGCCAGCAGCAAATACGGGACAGTTCCCACAGATACGCAGTATTTT.

The genes are TRBV7-3 and TRBJ2-1; 7 nucleotides match TRBD2. CDR1 SGHTA and CDR2 FQGTGA come from the germline V gene. The J segment lost 4 bases and the V segment lost 5 bases, leaving 26 bases of the junction unmatched. The CDR3 has 21 amino acids. The CDR3 region has the DNA TGTGCCAGCAGCCCGAGCACTAGCGACATTTCGTGGTCGCACTCTTACAATGAGCAGTTCTTC. Encoded protein: CASSPSTSDISWSHSYNEQFF.

The chain combines TRBV13 with TRBJ1-1, with 9 bases fitting TRBD1. The V and J ends lost 5 bases and 2 bases, in that order; junction bases with no gene match: 6. This CDR3 region has 15 residues. Per the germline V gene, CDR1 is PRHDT and CDR2 is FYEKMQ (reference sequence). As DNA, the CDR3 is TGTGCCAGCAGCGTATACAGGGGGCGCAACACTGAAGCTTTCTTT. Protein: CASSVYRGRNTEAFF.

V is TRBV4-2 and J is TRBJ2-3; 12 bases agree with TRBD2. Germline CDR1 is LGHNA and CDR2 is YNFKEQ. Trimming removed 4 bases from V and 2 bases from J; junction bases left unmatched: 4. The CDR3 length is 16 residues. The CDR3 here is CASSPRLAGATDTQYF. The CDR3 DNA follows: TGTGCCAGCAGCCCCCGACTAGCGGGAGCCACAGATACGCAGTATTTT.

This clone was detected only a few times. The chain has TRBV10-3 and TRBJ1-5, with TRBD1 matching 7 bases. CDR1 ENHRY and CDR2 SYGVKD come from the germline V gene. The CDR3 is 14 amino acids. The J segment lost 7 bases and the V segment lost 0 bases, leaving 3 bases of the junction unmatched. Written as DNA, the CDR3 is TGTGCCATCAGTGAGTCAGGGGGCGGGCAGCCCCAGCATTTT. Its protein is CAISESGGGQPQHF.

This clone came up a few times. This chain joins TRBV7-2 and TRBJ2-3; 8 nucleotides align to TRBD2. This CDR3 is 16 amino acids long. V lost 6 bases and J lost 6; bases outside the gene matches: 14. Germline V gives CDR1 SGHTA, CDR2 FQGNSA. This CDR3 reads CASSRNSGIGGDTQYF. DNA for the CDR3: TGTGCCAGCAGTCGGAATAGCGGGATCGGTGGGGATACGCAGTATTTT.

This clone occurred a few times. J is TRBJ1-2 and V is TRBV28; no reliable D call. The CDR3 has 15 amino acids. Germline-derived CDR1 and CDR2 are MDHEN and SYDVKM. V dropped 3 bases and J dropped 2 bases, with 13 bases sitting between them. CDR3 protein: CASSLMRRRNYGYTF. The CDR3 DNA sequence: TGTGCCAGCAGTTTGATGCGGCGGAGAAACTATGGCTACACCTTC.

The chain joins TRBV7-3 to TRBJ2-1, with D perhaps TRBD2 (6 bases). Trimming removed 5 bases at V and 6 bases at J, with 11 bases between. CDR1 is SGHTA and CDR2 is FQGTGA in the germline V gene. This CDR3 is 13 amino acids long. The DNA of the CDR3 is TGTGCCAGCAGCCGGGACTTTATCAATGAGCAGTTCTTC. Amino acid sequence: CASSRDFINEQFF.

The CDR3 spells CASSSLVDRGNQPQHF. As DNA, the CDR3 is TGTGCCAGCAGCTCACTCGTCGACAGGGGCAATCAGCCCCAGCATTTT. The chain is built from TRBV7-2 and TRBJ1-5; TRBD1 agrees at 7 bases. Germline V lookup: CDR1 SGHTA, CDR2 FQGNSA. The CDR3 is 16 amino acids. With V trimmed by 4 bases and J by 2 bases, 8 bases remained unmatched.

This clone turned up a few times. The V and J genes are TRBV4-1 and TRBJ2-5; D is undetermined. V was trimmed by 0 bases and J by 2 bases, leaving 7 bases between them. There are 14 residues in the CDR3. The V gene's germline CDR1 is MGHRA and CDR2 YSYEKL. For the CDR3, the DNA is TGCGCCAGCAGCCAAGAAAGGAAACAAGAGACCCAGTACTTC. It translates to CASSQERKQETQYF.

The V gene is TRBV27, the J gene TRBJ2-3; no reliable D call. Germline CDR1 reads MNHEY; CDR2 reads SMNVEV (reference sequence). This CDR3 comprises 13 residues. V lost 2 bases and J 5 bases, leaving 8 bases between the germline ends. In nucleotides, the CDR3 is TGTGCCAGCAGTTTAGCCTTCTTAGATACGCAGTATTTT. Translated: CASSLAFLDTQYF.